The 20 T cell receptor beta chains below all came from one sample that was sequenced in a study of cytomegalovirus exposure and HLA in healthy donors. Repertoires were generated with immunoSEQ multiplex PCR, while TCRdb's copy carries only in-frame clones and drops some. The repertoire holds 100,000 to 120,000 clones, with around 89% as singletons. Input material: PBMCs. These receptors originate from a woman in her twenties or thirties in good health and CMV-seropositive.

This chain connects TRBV1 to TRBJ1-2. TRBV1 counts as a pseudogene. This CDR3 has 13 amino acids. The CDR3, as DNA: TGCACCAGCAGCCAAGGGAGGAGATATGGCTACACCTTC. Translating it yields CTSSQGRRYGYTF.

This clone was recorded a few times. The chain has TRBV6-6 and TRBJ1-1; 7 bases align to TRBD1. The junction had 5 bases not matched to a gene; V was cut back by 6 bases and J by 4 bases. The CDR3 has 13 residues. CDR1 MNHNY and CDR2 SVGAGI come from the germline V gene (reference sequence). CDR3 nucleotide sequence: TGTGCCAGCAGGAGGGGGCGGGGCACTGAAGCTTTCTTT. Protein product: CASRRGRGTEAFF.

CDR3 residues: CASSLDGGGPYEQYF. Here the CDR3 DNA reads TGTGCCAGCAGCTTAGATGGCGGGGGTCCCTACGAGCAGTACTTC. This chain links TRBV7-8 with TRBJ2-7; 7 bases match TRBD2. In germline, CDR1 is SGHVS, CDR2 FQNEAQ. This CDR3 is 15 amino acids long. V gave up 1 base and J gave up 2 bases; unmatched junction bases: 5.

J is TRBJ2-5 and V is TRBV6-1; TRBD2 matches 13 bases. The CDR3 loop spans 13 amino acids. Trimming removed 6 bases from V and 5 bases from J; junction bases left unmatched: 0. Per germline, CDR1 MNHNS and CDR2 SASEGT. The CDR3 region has the DNA TGTGCCAGCAGGACTAGCGGGAGGGAGACCCAGTACTTC. Translated, it gives CASRTSGRETQYF.

This chain joins TRBV4-3 and TRBJ2-1; tentative D call: TRBD2 (7 bases). Germline V gene lookup returns CDR1 LGHNA and CDR2 YSLEER. CDR3 length equals 18 residues. With 3 bases removed from V and 0 bases from J, the gap between germline ends came to 18 bases. The CDR3 DNA follows: TGCGCCAGCAGCCAGGCCCCTGGGGGGGCTAGCTCCTACAATGAGCAGTTCTTC. Protein sequence: CASSQAPGGASSYNEQFF.

CDR3 amino acids: CASSIGTAFYYGYTF. CDR3 nucleotides: TGTGCCAGTAGTATCGGGACAGCTTTTTACTATGGCTACACCTTC. The chain carries TRBV19 and TRBJ1-2, with 7 nucleotides matching TRBD1. The CDR3 spans 15 residues. The germline V gene has CDR1 LNHDA and CDR2 SQIVND (reference sequence). The junction had 7 bases not matched to a gene; V was cut back by 3 bases and J by 3 bases. The full variable domain, completed using reference TRBV19 and TRBJ1-2, is DGGITQSPKYLFRKEGQNVTLSCEQNLNHDAMYWYRQDPGQGLRLIYYSQIVNDFQKGDIAEGYSVSREKKESFPLTVTSAQKNPTAFYLCASSIGTAFYYGYTFGSGTRLTVV.

CDR3 sequence reads: CASSLSTGRGEQFF. CDR3 nucleotide sequence: TGTGCCAGCAGTTTATCCACAGGGAGGGGTGAGCAGTTCTTC. The chain joins TRBV28 to TRBJ2-1, with D perhaps TRBD2 (7 bases). This CDR3 contains 14 residues. Germline CDR1 MDHEN, CDR2 SYDVKM. The V and J ends lost 1 base and 9 bases respectively, with 13 bases between them.

This clone showed up just once. The chain carries TRBV7-2 and TRBJ1-4; TRBD1 might be the D (6 bases). This CDR3 comprises 12 residues. Germline CDR1 is SGHTA and CDR2 is FQGNSA. V lost 10 bases to trimming and J lost 4 bases, with 10 bases between them. The CDR3: CATGQFNEKLFF. The CDR3 DNA follows: TGTGCCACAGGACAGTTTAATGAAAAACTGTTTTTT.

The chain uses TRBV9 and TRBJ2-5, with 11 bases that match TRBD1. The germline gives CDR1 SGDLS, CDR2 YYNGEE. The trim removed 4 bases at V and 4 bases at J, leaving 6 bases unmatched. The CDR3 runs to 15 residues. DNA of the CDR3: TGTGCCAGCAGCCCCCGGACAGGGGGCGGAGAGACCCAGTACTTC. This translates into CASSPRTGGGETQYF.

V usage is TRBV27 and J usage is TRBJ1-5; no definite D call. This CDR3 region has 13 residues. The germline V gene has CDR1 MNHEY and CDR2 SMNVEV (reference sequence). V was shortened by 6 bases and J by 3 bases, with 9 bases between the two germline ends. The CDR3 loop reads CASSRVLNQPQHF. The CDR3 nucleotides are TGTGCCAGCAGCCGGGTCCTCAATCAGCCCCAGCATTTT.

The chain employs TRBV4-3 and TRBJ2-7; maybe TRBD2 (6 bases). V lost 1 base to trimming and J lost 3 bases, with 22 bases between them. The germline V gene encodes CDR1 LGHNA and CDR2 YSLEER. This CDR3 has 18 residues. CDR3 protein: CASSQGPSGLGLLYEQYF. The CDR3 DNA is TGCGCCAGCAGCCAAGGACCCTCGGGACTCGGACTACTCTACGAGCAGTACTTC.

The rearrangement links TRBV29-1 to TRBJ2-3; 8 bases agree with TRBD2. The ends lost 4 bases at V and 2 bases at J; junction bases unmatched: 5. The length of the CDR3 is 14 residues. In germline, CDR1 is SQVTM, CDR2 ANQGSEA. In DNA form, the CDR3 reads TGCAGCGTTGGCCCTAGCGGGCCCACAGATACGCAGTATTTT. This translates into CSVGPSGPTDTQYF.

The V call is TRBV5-6, the J call TRBJ2-2, with TRBD2 matching over 10 bases. With V trimmed by 0 bases and J by 4 bases, 3 bases remained unmatched. There are 16 residues in the CDR3. Germline values: CDR1 SGHDT, CDR2 YYEEEE. The CDR3, as DNA: TGTGCCAGCAGCTTGGGGGTAGCGGGAGGCACCGGGGAGCTGTTTTTT. Translated: CASSLGVAGGTGELFF.

The gene calls are TRBV19 and TRBJ1-6; D not certain. CDR1 LNHDA and CDR2 SQIVND come from the germline V gene (reference sequence). V lost 7 bases to trimming and J lost 9 bases, with 16 bases between them. This CDR3 spans 14 amino acids. CDR3 sequence (DNA): TGTGCCAGTAAAAGTGGACGGGGAGGTTCACCCCTCCACTTT. It encodes CASKSGRGGSPLHF.

The chain has TRBV13 and TRBJ2-3; the D gene is possibly TRBD2 (6 bases). Germline V gene sequence: CDR1 PRHDT, CDR2 FYEKMQ (reference sequence). The CDR3 contains 14 residues. Between the trimmed V and J ends, which lost 5 bases and 2 bases, there was a span of 11 bases. DNA for the CDR3: TGTGCCAGCAGCCGGGGGACTGTCACAGATACGCAGTATTTT. Its translation: CASSRGTVTDTQYF.

The rearrangement joins TRBV10-3 to TRBJ1-5; no reliable D call. Germline V gene data show CDR1 as ENHRY and CDR2 as SYGVKD. V lost 5 bases to trimming and J lost 0 bases, with 5 bases between them. The CDR3 is 13 residues long. CDR3 loop: CAISPDSNQPQHF. The CDR3 DNA follows: TGTGCCATCAGTCCAGATAGCAATCAGCCCCAGCATTTT.

V and J are TRBV19 and TRBJ1-5; D remains ambiguous. Deletions cut 5 bases from V and 6 bases from J, with 14 bases between. CDR3 length: 14 amino acids. Germline loops: CDR1 LNHDA, CDR2 SQIVND (reference sequence). The CDR3 loop is CASSWPGLGQPQHF. The CDR3 DNA sequence: TGTGCCAGTAGTTGGCCAGGACTCGGTCAGCCCCAGCATTTT.

This clone was found once. This sequence joins TRBV5-1 and TRBJ2-1; TRBD2 matches 8 bases. Germline trimming cut 10 bases from V and 1 base from J; bases unmatched to any gene: 7. Germline loops: CDR1 SGHRS, CDR2 YFSETQ. The CDR3 has 14 residues. CDR3 loop: CASTSGPSYNEQFF. The CDR3 DNA is TGCGCCTCAACTAGCGGACCTTCCTACAATGAGCAGTTCTTC.

The rearrangement joins TRBV4-1 to TRBJ2-7, with 8 bases that match TRBD1. Germline CDR1 MGHRA, CDR2 YSYEKL. V was pared by 1 base and J by 6 bases, with 14 bases of the junction left unmatched. The CDR3 has 17 residues. The CDR3 sequence is CASSQGFLRFDRGEQYF. The CDR3 coding sequence is TGCGCCAGCAGCCAAGGGTTCTTAAGATTCGACAGGGGCGAGCAGTACTTC.

The gene calls are TRBV2 and TRBJ2-1; D is perhaps TRBD2 (5 bases). This CDR3 has 13 amino acids. Trimming cost V 7 bases and J 5 bases, with 12 bases left between them. Germline-derived CDR1 and CDR2 are SNHLY and FYNNEI. CDR3 sequence reads: CASKSRLNNEQFF. CDR3 nucleotides: TGTGCCAGCAAATCAAGACTAAACAATGAGCAGTTCTTC.